The 15 T cell receptor beta chains below all came from one sample that was sequenced in a study of cytomegalovirus exposure and HLA in healthy donors. A multiplex PCR was run with 60 Vbeta primers and 13 Jbeta primers. The method was immunoSEQ multiplex PCR; TCRdb's version includes in-frame clones alone and lacks a portion of them. The repertoire includes roughly 160,000 clones, about 76% of them detected once, and about 4.9% sits in the top ten. Sequenced material: PBMCs. The receptor source for this set is a woman aged 18-30 years in good health and CMV-seropositive.

This clone was observed a handful of times. The chain links TRBV15 to TRBJ2-5; maybe TRBD1 (6 bases). The better agreement between TRBJ2-7 and the DNA end casts doubt on the J call. The CDR3 totals 16 residues. CDR1 LNHNV and CDR2 YYDKDF come from the germline V gene (reference sequence). This chain's CDR3 is CATSRVSTGPSYEQYF. DNA for the CDR3: TGTGCCACCAGCAGAGTCAGTACAGGGCCTAGCTACGAGCAGTACTTC.

V usage is TRBV4-2 and J usage is TRBJ2-5; D might be TRBD2 (6 bases). The end of the DNA is better explained by TRBJ2-7, so the J call may be wrong. Germline CDR1 reads LGHNA; CDR2 reads YNFKEQ. CDR3 length: 15 residues. CDR3 loop: CASSRTETGGYEQYF. In nucleotides, the CDR3 is TGTGCCAGCAGCCGGACGGAAACCGGGGGATACGAGCAGTACTTC.

In this sample, this clone turned up a few times. The chain couples TRBV7-6 to TRBJ2-7; D possibly corresponds to TRBD2 (6 bases). The V gene's germline CDR1 is SGHVS and CDR2 FNYEAQ. The CDR3 has 14 residues. V lost 5 bases to trimming and J lost 1 base, with 12 bases between them. The CDR3 here is CASSPAEGSYEQYF. In nucleotides, the CDR3 is TGTGCCAGCAGCCCTGCGGAGGGATCCTACGAGCAGTACTTC.

The chain is built from TRBV19 and TRBJ1-5; D is perhaps TRBD1 (6 bases). Germline V lookup: CDR1 LNHDA, CDR2 SQIVND (reference sequence). With 3 bases removed from V and 2 bases from J, the gap between germline ends came to 11 bases. This CDR3 is 15 amino acids long. CDR3 region: CASSIGQTRNQPQHF. CDR3 in DNA: TGTGCCAGTAGTATCGGACAGACTCGCAATCAGCCCCAGCATTTT.

This clone was seen just once. The rearrangement uses TRBV5-1 and TRBJ1-6; D gene uncertain. Germline CDR1 reads SGHRS; CDR2 reads YFSETQ. Between the trimmed V and J ends, which lost 0 bases and 0 bases, there was a span of 4 bases. This CDR3 spans 15 amino acids. DNA for the CDR3: TGCGCCAGCAGCTTGGACAACTCCTATAATTCACCCCTCCACTTT. This codes for CASSLDNSYNSPLHF.

The chain has TRBV14 and TRBJ1-1; tentative D call: TRBD1 (6 bases). Looked up from germline, CDR1 is SGHDN and CDR2 is FVKESK. This CDR3 has 15 residues. V lost 8 bases and J 6 bases, leaving 22 bases between the germline ends. The CDR3 is CASSALQGSISEAFF. CDR3 nucleotide sequence: TGTGCCAGCTCCGCCCTGCAGGGGTCAATATCTGAAGCTTTCTTT.

The rearrangement joins TRBV7-6 to TRBJ2-5; tentative D call: TRBD2 (6 bases). V dropped 5 bases and J dropped 1 base, with 20 bases sitting between them. Germline V gives CDR1 SGHVS, CDR2 FNYEAQ. The CDR3 sequence is 17 residues long. CDR3 DNA sequence: TGTGCCAGCAGCCCGCCCCTCGGCGGGGCGTTCCAAGAGACCCAGTACTTC. It encodes CASSPPLGGAFQETQYF.

This clone was recorded once. The V and J genes are TRBV4-1 and TRBJ2-1; 13 nucleotides match TRBD2. Germline V lookup: CDR1 MGHRA, CDR2 YSYEKL. The CDR3 runs to 16 residues. V dropped 3 bases and J dropped 6; count of bases not matched to a gene: 5. The CDR3 sequence: CASSHVGLAGSNEQFF. For the CDR3, the DNA is TGCGCCAGCAGCCACGTGGGACTAGCGGGGTCCAATGAGCAGTTCTTC.

This clone showed up just a few times. The genes are TRBV6-5 and TRBJ2-5; D remains ambiguous. Trimming took 6 bases from V and 3 from J, leaving 5 bases between them. This CDR3 has 11 residues. The germline CDR1 and CDR2 sequences are MNHEY and SVGAGI. In DNA, the CDR3 is TGTGCCAGCAGGTCTAAAGAGACCCAGTACTTC. Protein: CASRSKETQYF.

The chain has TRBV30 and TRBJ2-1; tentatively, D is TRBD2 (6 bases). Germline lookup yields CDR1 GTSNPN and CDR2 SVGIG (reference sequence). There are 13 residues in the CDR3. V was cut by 0 bases and J by 9 bases, with 12 bases left in between. CDR3 amino acids: CAWSVTSSGEQFF. CDR3 nucleotide sequence: TGTGCCTGGAGTGTAACTAGCAGTGGTGAGCAGTTCTTC.

CDR3 region: CASSPGRDFDGYTF. The CDR3 nucleotides are TGTGCCAGCAGCCCCGGACGGGATTTCGATGGCTACACCTTC. This chain uses TRBV7-2 with TRBJ1-2; no reliable D call. Between the trimmed V and J ends, which lost 5 bases and 6 bases, there was a span of 16 bases. Germline assignment: CDR1 SGHTA and CDR2 FQGNSA. This CDR3 comprises 14 residues.

The V and J genes are TRBV9 and TRBJ2-7, with 7 bases aligning to TRBD1. V was pared by 3 bases and J by 2 bases, with 11 bases of the junction left unmatched. CDR3 length: 16 residues. The germline CDR1 and CDR2 sequences are SGDLS and YYNGEE. CDR3 residues: CASSGNDREPPYEQYF. The DNA for the CDR3 is TGTGCCAGCAGCGGGAACGACAGGGAACCCCCCTACGAGCAGTACTTC. The variable domain in full, completed from reference TRBV9 and TRBJ2-7, reads DSGVTQTPKHLITATGQRVTLRCSPRSGDLSVYWYQQSLDQGLQFLIQYYNGEERAKGNILERFSAQQFPDLHSELNLSSLELGDSALYFCASSGNDREPPYEQYFGPGTRLTVT.

This rearrangement joins TRBV7-9 to TRBJ2-1, with TRBD1 as a possible D gene (6 bases). Germline CDR1 is SEHNR and CDR2 is FQNEAQ (reference sequence). With 6 bases removed from V and 4 bases from J, the gap between germline ends came to 19 bases. This CDR3 has 16 amino acids. CDR3 sequence reads: CASSSTGWVSYNEQFF. The CDR3 DNA is TGTGCCAGCAGTTCAACAGGGTGGGTCTCTTACAATGAGCAGTTCTTC.

Details on this clone: This sample includes further DNA sequences coding for the same CDR3. The J gene is TRBJ2-7, the V gene TRBV30; D is unresolved. V lost 0 bases, J lost 1 base, and 10 bases lay in between. Germline V gene lookup returns CDR1 GTSNPN and CDR2 SVGIG (reference sequence). This CDR3 comprises 14 residues. The CDR3: CAWSVRVGSYEQYF. The CDR3 coding sequence is TGTGCCTGGAGTGTACGGGTCGGATCCTACGAGCAGTACTTC. Using reference TRBV30 and TRBJ2-7 for the parts outside the CDR3, the full variable domain is SQTIHQWPATLVQPVGSPLSLECTVEGTSNPNLYWYRQAAGRGLQLLFYSVGIGQISSEVPQNLSASRPQDRQFILSSKKLLLSDSGFYLCAWSVRVGSYEQYFGPGTRLTVT.

J is TRBJ2-5 and V is TRBV29-1, with 10 nucleotides matching TRBD1. The CDR3 totals 14 residues. The junction had 6 bases not matched to a gene; V was cut back by 7 bases and J by 1 base. CDR1 is SQVTM and CDR2 is ANQGSEA in the germline V gene. DNA for the CDR3: TGCAGCGGAACCGGGACAGGGGTCCAAGAGACCCAGTACTTC. Its translation: CSGTGTGVQETQYF. The entire variable domain, with the rest obtained from reference TRBV29-1 and TRBJ2-5, is as follows: SAVISQKPSRDICQRGTSLTIQCQVDSQVTMMFWYRQQPGQSLTLIATANQGSEATYESGFVIDKFPISRPNLTFSTLTVSNMSPEDSSIYLCSGTGTGVQETQYFGPGTRLLVL.